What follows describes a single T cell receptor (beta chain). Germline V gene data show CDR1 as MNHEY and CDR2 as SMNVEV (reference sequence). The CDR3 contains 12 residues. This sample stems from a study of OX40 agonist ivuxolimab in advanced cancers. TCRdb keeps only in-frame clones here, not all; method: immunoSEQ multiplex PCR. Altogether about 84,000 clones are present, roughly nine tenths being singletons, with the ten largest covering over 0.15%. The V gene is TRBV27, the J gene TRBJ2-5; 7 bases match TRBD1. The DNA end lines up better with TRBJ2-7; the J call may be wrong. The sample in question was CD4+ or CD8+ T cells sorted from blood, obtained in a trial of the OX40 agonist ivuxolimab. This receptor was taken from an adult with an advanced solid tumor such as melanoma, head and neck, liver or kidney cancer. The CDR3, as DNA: TGTGCCAGCAGTCACAGGGGTGGCGAGCAGTACTTC. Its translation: CASSHRGGEQYF.